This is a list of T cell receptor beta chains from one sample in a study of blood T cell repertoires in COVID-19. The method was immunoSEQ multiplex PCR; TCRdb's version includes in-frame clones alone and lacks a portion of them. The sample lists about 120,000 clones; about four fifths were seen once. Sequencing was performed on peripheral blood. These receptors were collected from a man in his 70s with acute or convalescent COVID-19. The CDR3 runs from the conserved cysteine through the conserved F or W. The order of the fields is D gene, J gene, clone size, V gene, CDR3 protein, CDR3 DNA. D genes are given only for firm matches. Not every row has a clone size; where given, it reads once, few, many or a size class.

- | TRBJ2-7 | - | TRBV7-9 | CASSLDQGREQYF | TGTGCCAGCAGCTTAGATCAGGGTCGGGAGCAGTACTTC
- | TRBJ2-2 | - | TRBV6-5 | CAAAGSRELFF | TGTGCCGCAGCAGGGTCCAGGGAGCTGTTTTTT
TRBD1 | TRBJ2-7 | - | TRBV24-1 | CATSAGTGFSEQYF | TGTGCCACCAGTGCCGGGACAGGATTCTCCGAGCAGTACTTC
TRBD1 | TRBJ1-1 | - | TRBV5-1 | CASSLGDRVSAFF | TGCGCCAGCAGCTTGGGGGACAGGGTATCGGCTTTCTTT
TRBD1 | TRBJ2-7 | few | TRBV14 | CASSQDGQGWYEQYF | TGTGCCAGCAGCCAAGACGGACAGGGTTGGTACGAGCAGTACTTC
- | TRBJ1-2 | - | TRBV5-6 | CASSSRRDISNYGYTF | TGTGCCAGCAGCTCCCGCCGGGACATCTCTAACTATGGCTACACCTTC
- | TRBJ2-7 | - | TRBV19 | CASSLRTDSGEQYF | TGTGCCAGTAGTCTCCGGACAGATTCGGGGGAGCAGTACTTC
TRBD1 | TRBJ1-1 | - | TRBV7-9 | CASSLSGQGPTEAFF | TGTGCCAGCAGCTTATCAGGACAGGGCCCGACTGAAGCTTTCTTT
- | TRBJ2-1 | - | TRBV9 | CASSVGQGSNEQFF | TGTGCCAGCAGCGTAGGGCAGGGTTCTAATGAGCAGTTCTTC
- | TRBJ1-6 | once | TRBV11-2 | CASSLGSASSYNSPLHF | TGTGCCAGCAGCTTAGGATCAGCTAGCTCCTATAATTCACCCCTCCACTTT
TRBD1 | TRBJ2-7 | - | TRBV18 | CASSQGTGYHEQYF | TGTGCCAGCTCACAGGGGACAGGGTACCACGAGCAGTACTTC
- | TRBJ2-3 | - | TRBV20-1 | CSASGGAGTDTQYF | TGCAGTGCTAGTGGTGGGGCCGGCACAGATACGCAGTATTTT
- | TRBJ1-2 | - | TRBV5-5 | CASSLDRPNYGYTF | TGTGCCAGCAGCTTAGACAGACCTAACTATGGCTACACCTTC
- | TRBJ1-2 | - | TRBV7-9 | CATDQGMNYGYTF | TGTGCCACCGATCAGGGGATGAACTATGGCTACACCTTC
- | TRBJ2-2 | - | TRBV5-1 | CASSSDTGELFF | TGCGCCAGCAGCTCAGACACCGGGGAGCTGTTTTTT
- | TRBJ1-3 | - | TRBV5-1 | CASGHDPTTGNTIYF | TGCGCCAGCGGACATGACCCCACTACGGGAAACACCATATATTTT
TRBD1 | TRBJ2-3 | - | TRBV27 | CASSLFGQGAADTQYF | TGTGCCAGCAGTTTATTCGGACAGGGGGCAGCAGATACGCAGTATTTT
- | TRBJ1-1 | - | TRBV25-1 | CASRSTGGGPMNTEAFF | TGTGCCAGCAGGTCGACGGGAGGGGGACCCATGAACACTGAAGCTTTCTTT
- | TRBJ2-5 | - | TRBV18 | CASSPFAGLVETQYF | TGTGCCAGCTCACCATTCGCGGGGCTAGTGGAGACCCAGTACTTC
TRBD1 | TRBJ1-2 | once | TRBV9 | CASSPRTGSGGYTF | TGTGCCAGCAGCCCTCGGACAGGGAGTGGTGGCTACACCTTC
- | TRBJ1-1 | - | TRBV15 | CATSRVPGGGNTEAFF | TGTGCCACCAGCAGAGTCCCCGGAGGCGGGAACACTGAAGCTTTCTTT
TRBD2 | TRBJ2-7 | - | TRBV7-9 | CAIAPWASGGAYEQYF | TGTGCCATCGCCCCTTGGGCTAGCGGGGGGGCCTACGAGCAGTACTTC
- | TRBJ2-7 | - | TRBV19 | CASSIPGQTYEQYF | TGTGCCAGTAGTATTCCTGGACAGACCTACGAGCAGTACTTC
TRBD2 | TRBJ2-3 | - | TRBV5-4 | CASSPGGVGGGTDTQYF | TGTGCCAGCAGCCCGGGAGGGGTCGGGGGTGGCACAGATACGCAGTATTTT
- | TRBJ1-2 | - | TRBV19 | CASSTTRQATSNYGYTF | TGTGCCAGTAGTACGACCCGCCAGGCAACTTCGAACTATGGCTACACCTTC
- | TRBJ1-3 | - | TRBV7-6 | CASSRDTSSGNTIYF | TGTGCCAGCAGCCGGGACACAAGCTCTGGAAACACCATATATTTT
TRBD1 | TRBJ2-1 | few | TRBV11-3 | CASSTPSGQSHLSSYNEQFF | TGTGCCAGCAGCACACCCTCGGGACAGTCACACCTTAGCTCCTACAATGAGCAGTTCTTC
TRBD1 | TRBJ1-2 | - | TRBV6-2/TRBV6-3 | CASSYQGGTGHGYTF | TGTGCCAGCAGTTACCAGGGCGGGACAGGGCATGGCTACACCTTC
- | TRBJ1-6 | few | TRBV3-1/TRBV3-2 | CASSQELIVQGSPLHF | TGTGCCAGCAGCCAAGAATTAATTGTACAGGGTTCACCCCTCCACTTT
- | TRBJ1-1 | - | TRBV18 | CASSPQQGDTEAFF | TGTGCCAGCTCACCACAACAGGGAGACACTGAAGCTTTCTTT
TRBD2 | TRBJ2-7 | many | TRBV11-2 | CASSRPREGYEQYF | TGTGCCAGCAGCCGGCCGCGGGAGGGGTACGAGCAGTACTTC
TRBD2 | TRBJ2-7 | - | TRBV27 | CASSLWGGEQYF | TGTGCCAGCAGTTTATGGGGGGGCGAGCAGTACTTC
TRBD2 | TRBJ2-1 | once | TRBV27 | CASKGLPSSYNEQFF | TGTGCCAGCAAGGGACTACCGAGCTCCTACAATGAGCAGTTCTTC
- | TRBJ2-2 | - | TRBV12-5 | CASAPNGARKLFF | TGTGCTAGTGCCCCAAACGGTGCACGTAAGCTGTTTTTT
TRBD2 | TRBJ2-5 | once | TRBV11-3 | CASSLGGGTSGGPQETQYF | TGTGCCAGCAGCCTGGGCGGTGGGACTAGCGGGGGGCCTCAAGAGACCCAGTACTTC
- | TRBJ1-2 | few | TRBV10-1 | CASSDCILYGYTF | TGCGCCAGCAGTGACTGTATCCTCTATGGCTACACCTTC
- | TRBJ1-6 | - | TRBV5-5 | CASSLVLAVGGHF | TGTGCCAGCAGCTTGGTTCTGGCGGTCGGGGGCCACTTT
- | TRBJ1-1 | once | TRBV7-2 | CASSLKQSNTEAFF | TGTGCCAGCAGCTTAAAACAGTCGAACACTGAAGCTTTCTTT
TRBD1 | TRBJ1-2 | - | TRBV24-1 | CATPGQTYGYTF | TGTGCCACGCCGGGACAGACGTATGGCTACACCTTC
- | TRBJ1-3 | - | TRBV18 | CASSPPAGSSGNTIYF | TGTGCCAGCTCACCACCAGCCGGGAGCTCTGGAAACACCATATATTTT
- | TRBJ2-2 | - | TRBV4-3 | CASSQEGQTRGELFF | TGCGCCAGCAGCCAAGAGGGACAAACGAGAGGGGAGCTGTTTTTT
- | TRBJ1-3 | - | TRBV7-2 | CASSIFSPGLGNTIYF | TGTGCCAGCAGCATTTTCTCTCCGGGGTTGGGAAACACCATATATTTT
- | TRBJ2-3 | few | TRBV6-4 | CASRRRERASTDTQYF | TGTGCCAGCAGGAGGAGGGAGCGCGCTAGCACAGATACGCAGTATTTT
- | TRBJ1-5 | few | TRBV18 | CASSGGGFNQPQHF | TGTGCCAGCTCAGGAGGAGGGTTCAATCAGCCCCAGCATTTT
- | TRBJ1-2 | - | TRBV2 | CASNGQPLYGYTF | TGTGCCAGCAACGGACAGCCCCTCTATGGCTACACCTTC
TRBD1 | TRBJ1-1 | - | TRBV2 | CASSVGTGDTEAFF | TGTGCCAGCAGTGTGGGGACAGGGGACACTGAAGCTTTCTTT
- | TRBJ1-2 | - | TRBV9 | CASSVGRRWNYGYTF | TGTGCCAGCAGCGTAGGGCGGCGGTGGAACTATGGCTACACCTTC